Listed below are T cell receptor beta chains from one sample, sequenced in a study of neurological immune-mediated disorders. TCRdb re-called the 5' RACE reads with MiXCR, one entry per CDR3 protein. Of more than 50,000 distinct CDR3 sequences in the sample, around 4.2% were seen once. The material sequenced was PBMCs. All receptors come from a man aged 25 to 45 with multiple sclerosis. Both conserved end residues are part of each CDR3. Each record gives: CDR3 DNA, CDR3 protein, clone size, D gene, V gene, J gene. A D gene is named only where the DNA matches it firmly. Only part of the rows carry a size: once, few, many, or a class if the clone is expanded.

DNA: TGCAGTGCTAGAGTGCGGACAGGGTTCAAAGATACGCAGTATTTT
CDR3: CSARVRTGFKDTQYF
size: many
D: TRBD1
V: TRBV20-1
J: TRBJ2-3

DNA: TGCAGTGCTAGAGACTACAGGACCGGTACAGATACGCAGTATTTT
CDR3: CSARDYRTGTDTQYF
size: many
D: NA
V: TRBV20-1
J: TRBJ2-3

DNA: TGCGCCAGCAGCTTGGCCTATACAGGGGACAATGAGCAGTTCTTC
CDR3: CASSLAYTGDNEQFF
size: many
D: TRBD1
V: TRBV5-1
J: TRBJ2-1

DNA: TGCAGTGCTAGTGTACTAGCGGGGGGGCCCTCTCATGAGCAGTTCTTC
CDR3: CSASVLAGGPSHEQFF
size: many
D: TRBD2
V: TRBV20-1
J: TRBJ2-1

DNA: TGCAGTGCAAGGACTAGCGGGGCCTCAGATACGCAGTATTTT
CDR3: CSARTSGASDTQYF
size: many
D: TRBD2
V: TRBV20-1
J: TRBJ2-3

DNA: TGTGCCAGCAGCATCGACAGAGCCTACGAGCAGTACTTC
CDR3: CASSIDRAYEQYF
size: many
D: NA
V: TRBV7-3
J: TRBJ2-7

DNA: TGTGCCACCAGTCATGGGACAGGGGGCACAGATACGCAGTATTTT
CDR3: CATSHGTGGTDTQYF
size: many
D: TRBD1
V: TRBV24-1
J: TRBJ2-3

DNA: TGTGCCAGCAGCGTCCGGGACATAGGAGGGGCCAACGTCCTGACTTTC
CDR3: CASSVRDIGGANVLTF
size: many
D: NA
V: TRBV9
J: TRBJ2-6

DNA: TGCGCCAGCAGCGAGGAGGGGGGACAGGGGATTTTTAGTACTGAAGCTTTCTTT
CDR3: CASSEEGGQGIFSTEAFF
size: many
D: TRBD1
V: TRBV5-1
J: TRBJ1-1

DNA: TGTGCCAGCAGCTGGGGGGATGAGCAGTTCTTC
CDR3: CASSWGDEQFF
size: many
D: NA
V: TRBV5-6
J: TRBJ2-1

DNA: TGCAGTGCTAGAGAGGCCCGTGGGGTGAATGAAAAACTGTTTTTT
CDR3: CSAREARGVNEKLFF
size: many
D: NA
V: TRBV20-1
J: TRBJ1-4

DNA: TGCAGTGCTAGTACCGGCGTCCTCTCCTACGAGCAGTACTTC
CDR3: CSASTGVLSYEQYF
size: many
D: NA
V: TRBV20-1
J: TRBJ2-7

DNA: TGTGCCAGCAGCCCGACTAGCGGGGGTCGGACAGATACGCAGTATTTT
CDR3: CASSPTSGGRTDTQYF
size: many
D: TRBD2
V: TRBV11-2
J: TRBJ2-3

DNA: TGCGCCAGCAGCTTGGAACAGAACTATGGCTACACCTTC
CDR3: CASSLEQNYGYTF
size: many
D: NA
V: TRBV5-1
J: TRBJ1-2

DNA: TGCGCCAGCAGCATCGGACAGACCCAAGAGACCCAGTACTTC
CDR3: CASSIGQTQETQYF
size: many
D: NA
V: TRBV5-1
J: TRBJ2-5

DNA: TGTGCCAGCAGACGCGCCGGGACAGGGACAACCTACGAGCAGTACTTC
CDR3: CASRRAGTGTTYEQYF
size: many
D: TRBD1
V: TRBV6-5
J: TRBJ2-7

DNA: TGTGCCAGCGGGGGGCGGACGCCGGATGAAAAACTGTTTTTT
CDR3: CASGGRTPDEKLFF
size: many
D: NA
V: TRBV7-2
J: TRBJ1-4

DNA: TGTGCCAGCAGCCAAACAGGGCGCGAGACCCAGTACTTC
CDR3: CASSQTGRETQYF
size: many
D: NA
V: TRBV6-1
J: TRBJ2-5

DNA: TGCGCCAGCAGCCGTTCTAGCGGTTATAGCACAGATACGCAGTATTTT
CDR3: CASSRSSGYSTDTQYF
size: many
D: TRBD2
V: TRBV5-1
J: TRBJ2-3

DNA: TGCAGTTCCGGACAGGGGGTTAATCAGCCCCAGCATTTT
CDR3: CSSGQGVNQPQHF
size: many
D: TRBD1
V: TRBV20-1
J: TRBJ1-5

DNA: TGCGCCAGCTCTGGGGGGACCCAGTACTTC
CDR3: CASSGGTQYF
size: many
D: NA
V: TRBV4-1
J: TRBJ2-5

DNA: TGTGCCAGCAGCGCGCCGGGACAGGGAGGCACCGGGGAGCTGTTTTTT
CDR3: CASSAPGQGGTGELFF
size: many
D: TRBD1
V: TRBV7-3
J: TRBJ2-2

DNA: TGTGCCAGTAGTGGGCAGAGGAACACTGAAGCTTTCTTT
CDR3: CASSGQRNTEAFF
size: few
D: NA
V: TRBV19
J: TRBJ1-1

DNA: TGTGCCAGCAGATACCGGGACAATCTCTATGGCTACACCTTC
CDR3: CASRYRDNLYGYTF
size: many
D: NA
V: TRBV5-6
J: TRBJ1-2

DNA: TGTGCCAGCACGCGGGGCGGGGAGCTGTTTTTT
CDR3: CASTRGGELFF
size: many
D: NA
V: TRBV7-2
J: TRBJ2-2

DNA: TGCAGCGTCGCCGGACAGGGCGCCGAGCAGTACTTC
CDR3: CSVAGQGAEQYF
size: many
D: TRBD1
V: TRBV29-1
J: TRBJ2-7

DNA: TGTGCCAGCCCGTGGACAGGGGTAGAGCAGTTCTTC
CDR3: CASPWTGVEQFF
size: NA
D: TRBD1
V: TRBV7-6
J: TRBJ2-1

DNA: TGCAGTGCTAGGAAGCGGGGCACTACGTGGGCCACAGATACGCAGTATTTT
CDR3: CSARKRGTTWATDTQYF
size: many
D: TRBD2
V: TRBV20-1
J: TRBJ2-3

DNA: TGTGCCAGCAGCGCCCGGACAGGGGGGTCTTCCACCGGGGAGCTGTTTTTT
CDR3: CASSARTGGSSTGELFF
size: many
D: TRBD1
V: TRBV5-6
J: TRBJ2-2